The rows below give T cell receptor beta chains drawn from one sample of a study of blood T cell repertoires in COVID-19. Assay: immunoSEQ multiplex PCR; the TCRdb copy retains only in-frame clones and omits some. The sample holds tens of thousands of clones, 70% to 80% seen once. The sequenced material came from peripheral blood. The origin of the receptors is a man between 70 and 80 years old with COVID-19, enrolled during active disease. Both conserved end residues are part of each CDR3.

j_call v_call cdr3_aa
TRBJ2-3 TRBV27 CASSQRLAGGDTDTQYF
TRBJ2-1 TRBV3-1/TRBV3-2 CASSPGLPVHEQFF
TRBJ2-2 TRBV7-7 CASSLVTSGSGTGELFF
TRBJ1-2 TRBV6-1 CASSEFTGFGYTF
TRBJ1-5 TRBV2 CASSEARQGVGQPQHF
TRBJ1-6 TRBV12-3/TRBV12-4 CASSFQGRSPLHF
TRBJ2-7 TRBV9 CASSVGGGRAGEQYF
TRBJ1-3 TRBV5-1 CASSLRTGDSGNTIYF
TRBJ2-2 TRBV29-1 CSVESGGGTGELFF
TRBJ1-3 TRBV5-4 CASSLGQGTRSGNTIYF
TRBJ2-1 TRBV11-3 CASSPSGTSGVGKFF
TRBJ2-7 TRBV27 CASTKDRDSYEQYF
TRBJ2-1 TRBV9 CASTPGAGGNEQFF
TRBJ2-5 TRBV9 CASSVSAQQVGETQYF
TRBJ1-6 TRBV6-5 CASPGPQGSPLHF
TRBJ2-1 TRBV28 CASSPLAGGGNEQFF
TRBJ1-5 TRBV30 CAWDRGQDGQPQHF
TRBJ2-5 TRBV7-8 CASSFGPGGETQYF
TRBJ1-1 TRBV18 CASSPPGNTEAFF
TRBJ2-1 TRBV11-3 CASSPGQGARNEQFF
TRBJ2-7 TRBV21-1 CASSKDSGIAGGTYEQYF
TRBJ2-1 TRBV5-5 CASSLMIARGNNEQFF
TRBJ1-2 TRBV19 CASSPGLSYGYTF
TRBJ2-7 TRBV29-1 CSVVKLAGVTYEQYF
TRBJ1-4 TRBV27 CASSHILGQGANEKLFF
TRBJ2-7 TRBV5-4 CASSSTSGSYEQYF
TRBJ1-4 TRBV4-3 CASSQDLAGGGEKLFF
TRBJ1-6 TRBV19 CASSIPDRARSPLHF
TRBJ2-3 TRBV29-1 CSVEVGQGADTQYF
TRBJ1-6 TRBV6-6 CASSYSTGGNSPLHF
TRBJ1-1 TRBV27 CASSYEAGARNEAFF
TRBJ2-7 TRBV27 CASRGPGLVAYEQYF
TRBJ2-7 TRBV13 CASSGLTSGRTEQYF
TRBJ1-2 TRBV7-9 CASSREQGYGGYTF
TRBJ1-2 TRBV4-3 CASSHQGIDGRGSTF
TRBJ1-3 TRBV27 CASSPGSTRNTIYF
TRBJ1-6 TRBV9 CASSVGGGAGIRNSPLHF
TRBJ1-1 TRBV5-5 CASSPGGVGTEAFF
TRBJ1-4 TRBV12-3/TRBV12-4 CASGGIDEKLFF
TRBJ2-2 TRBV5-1 CASSFAGQGTGELFF
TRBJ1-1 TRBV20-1 CSASVGQQNTEAFF
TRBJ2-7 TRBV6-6 CASSFVDRGTYEQYF